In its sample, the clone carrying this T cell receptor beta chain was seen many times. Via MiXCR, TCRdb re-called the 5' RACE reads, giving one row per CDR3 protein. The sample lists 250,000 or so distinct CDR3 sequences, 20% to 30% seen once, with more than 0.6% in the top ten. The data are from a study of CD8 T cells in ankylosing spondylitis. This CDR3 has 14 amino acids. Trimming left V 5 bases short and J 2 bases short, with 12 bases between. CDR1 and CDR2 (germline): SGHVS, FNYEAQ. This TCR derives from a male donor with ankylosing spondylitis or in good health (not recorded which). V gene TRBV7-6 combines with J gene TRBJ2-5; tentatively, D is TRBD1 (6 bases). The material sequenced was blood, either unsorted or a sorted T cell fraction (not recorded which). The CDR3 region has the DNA TGTGCCAGCAGCCGACGGACAGCGCAAGAGACCCAGTACTTC. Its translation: CASSRRTAQETQYF.